A single sample is the source of the 27 T cell receptor beta chains below, sequenced in a study of PD-1 blockade in classical Hodgkin lymphoma. Time point denoted: cycle 4 day 1 (C4D1), after five to seven weeks of nivolumab. There was relapse after autologous stem cell transplantation in every patient, and there was variation in brentuximab vedotin exposure. Produced via immunoSEQ multiplex PCR; TCRdb's table is partial and in-frame only. The data hold over 75,000 clones, with roughly nine tenths observed a single time. The sequencing used peripheral blood mononuclear cells (PBMCs), collected before the fourth cycle of nivolumab. The receptors come from a human donor with classical Hodgkin lymphoma.

V gene TRBV27 combines with J gene TRBJ2-5; weak D call: TRBD2 (6 bases). The CDR3 length is 12 residues. The germline V gene has CDR1 MNHEY and CDR2 SMNVEV (reference sequence). V lost 5 bases, J lost 11 bases, and 15 bases lay in between. CDR3 region: CASSLWGEEQYF. As DNA, the CDR3 is TGTGCCAGCAGTCTGTGGGGGGAAGAGCAGTACTTC.

The V and J genes are TRBV7-3 and TRBJ1-4, with D maybe TRBD1 (5 bases). Deletions cut 5 bases from V and 7 bases from J, with 20 bases between. The CDR3 sequence is 16 residues long. CDR1 is SGHTA and CDR2 is FQGTGA in the germline V gene. The CDR3 region has the DNA TGTGCCAGCAGCGCCTCCCCCCCAGGGCTAGGTGAAAAACTGTTTTTT. It codes for CASSASPPGLGEKLFF.

The V and J genes are TRBV18 and TRBJ2-1; D ambiguous. This CDR3 spans 17 amino acids. The germline CDR1 and CDR2 sequences are KGHSH and LQKENI. Trimming pared 2 bases from V and 7 bases from J, leaving 21 bases between. The CDR3 nucleotides read TGTGCCAGCTCACCAATGACGGGCTCCATCGCGAAGAATGAGCAGTTCTTC. The encoded protein is CASSPMTGSIAKNEQFF.

This chain connects TRBV7-8 to TRBJ1-1; maybe TRBD1 (6 bases). Germline-derived CDR1 and CDR2 are SGHVS and FQNEAQ. The CDR3 extends over 14 amino acids. V lost 1 base to trimming and J lost 6 bases, with 12 bases between them. The CDR3 is CASSLVGGQAEAFF. CDR3 bases: TGTGCCAGCAGCTTAGTGGGGGGGCAGGCTGAAGCTTTCTTT.

The chain uses TRBV7-2 and TRBJ2-7; D not resolved. CDR1 is SGHTA, CDR2 FQGNSA, per germline. The CDR3 loop spans 15 amino acids. Trimming left V 5 bases short and J 2 bases short, with 16 bases between. DNA for the CDR3: TGTGCCAGCAGCAAAACAATGGGTGCCCCCTACGAGCAGTACTTC. It is translated as CASSKTMGAPYEQYF. The full variable domain, with the rest looked up from reference TRBV7-2 and TRBJ2-7, is GAGVSQSPSNKVTEKGKDVELRCDPISGHTALYWYRQSLGQGLEFLIYFQGNSAPDKSGLPSDRFSAERTGGSVSTLTIQRTQQEDSAVYLCASSKTMGAPYEQYFGPGTRLTVT.

V usage is TRBV7-6 and J usage is TRBJ2-5; D is possibly TRBD2 (6 bases). CDR1 SGHVS and CDR2 FNYEAQ come from the germline V gene. Trimming removed 3 bases from V and 1 base from J, with 6 bases in between. The CDR3 sequence is 13 residues long. CDR3: CASSLGLQETQYF. DNA for the CDR3: TGTGCCAGCAGCTTGGGACTCCAAGAGACCCAGTACTTC.

The V gene is TRBV18, the J gene TRBJ2-1; TRBD2 aligns across 14 bases. Trimming took 2 bases from V and 1 from J; bases not matched to a gene: 1. Germline values: CDR1 KGHSH, CDR2 LQKENI. This CDR3 is built from 17 residues. The CDR3 spells CASSPGLAGGSYNEQFF. The DNA for the CDR3 is TGTGCCAGCTCACCAGGACTAGCGGGGGGTTCCTACAATGAGCAGTTCTTC. Filled out from reference TRBV18 and TRBJ2-1, the complete variable domain reads NAGVMQNPRHLVRRRGQEARLRCSPMKGHSHVYWYRQLPEEGLKFMVYLQKENIIDESGMPKERFSAEFPKEGPSILRIQQVVRGDSAAYFCASSPGLAGGSYNEQFFGPGTRLTVL.

V gene TRBV9 combines with J gene TRBJ2-2; TRBD2 aligns across 7 bases. With V trimmed by 0 bases and J by 5 bases, 4 bases remained unmatched. Germline CDR1 reads SGDLS; CDR2 reads YYNGEE. CDR3 length equals 15 residues. The CDR3 DNA reads as TGTGCCAGCAGCGTAGCCGGGGGGTGGACCGGGGAGCTGTTTTTT. It specifies CASSVAGGWTGELFF.

The CDR3 bases are TGTGCCAGCAGCGGAACGCTAGCGGGGGACCTCGCCTACAATGAGCAGTTCTTC. Translation: CASSGTLAGDLAYNEQFF. The gene calls are TRBV13 and TRBJ2-1, with 10 positions matching TRBD2. Germline CDR1 and CDR2: PRHDT and FYEKMQ (reference sequence). Trimming took 5 bases from V and 2 from J; bases not matched to a gene: 12. The CDR3 runs to 18 residues.

The rearrangement uses TRBV7-2 and TRBJ1-4, with TRBD1 as a possible D gene (6 bases). Trimming removed 1 base at V and 10 bases at J, with 16 bases between. The germline V gene encodes CDR1 SGHTA and CDR2 FQGNSA. The CDR3 runs to 15 residues. CDR3 sequence: CASSLEGGLWGKLFF. The CDR3 coding sequence is TGTGCCAGCAGCTTAGAAGGGGGGCTGTGGGGAAAACTGTTTTTT.

V is TRBV18 and J is TRBJ1-2, with TRBD1 as a possible D gene (6 bases). The germline V gene has CDR1 KGHSH and CDR2 LQKENI. CDR3 size: 15 residues. Trimming removed 1 base at V and 5 bases at J, with 14 bases between. CDR3 DNA sequence: TGTGCCAGCTCACCACTCGGGACATACATTTATGGCTACACCTTC. This sequence encodes CASSPLGTYIYGYTF.

The sample holds one count of this clone. The chain combines TRBV30 with TRBJ1-2; 7 nucleotides agree with TRBD1. Germline loops: CDR1 GTSNPN, CDR2 SVGIG (reference sequence). CDR3 length: 13 residues. Germline trimming cut 4 bases from V and 7 bases from J; bases unmatched to any gene: 9. The CDR3 reads CAWNDRESFGYTF. CDR3 DNA: TGTGCCTGGAATGACAGGGAATCGTTTGGCTACACCTTC. Looking up the rest from reference TRBV30 and TRBJ1-2 gives the full variable domain: SQTIHQWPATLVQPVGSPLSLECTVEGTSNPNLYWYRQAAGRGLQLLFYSVGIGQISSEVPQNLSASRPQDRQFILSSKKLLLSDSGFYLCAWNDRESFGYTFGSGTRLTVV.

Only one count was recorded for this clone. The genes are TRBV27 and TRBJ2-7; maybe TRBD2 (6 bases). V shed 5 bases and J shed 3 bases, with 14 bases lying between them. This CDR3 has 14 residues. The germline gives CDR1 MNHEY, CDR2 SMNVEV (reference sequence). CDR3 DNA: TGTGCCAGCAGTCCATTACTAGCCCGCTACGAGCAGTACTTC. This codes for CASSPLLARYEQYF.

This clone was seen only once. V and J are TRBV7-9 and TRBJ2-5; 10 bases map to TRBD1. V trimming: 4 bases; J trimming: 2 bases; junction bases outside the gene matches: 4. This CDR3 spans 15 amino acids. From germline, CDR1 is SEHNR and CDR2 FQNEAQ (reference sequence). CDR3 sequence (DNA): TGTGCCAGCAGCTGGGGACAGGGGCCTCAAGAGACCCAGTACTTC. Its translation is CASSWGQGPQETQYF.

V and J are TRBV28 and TRBJ2-5, with 10 bases that match TRBD2. This CDR3 is 14 amino acids long. V trimming: 5 bases; J trimming: 2 bases; junction bases outside the gene matches: 2. CDR1 and CDR2 from the germline V gene are MDHEN and SYDVKM. The CDR3 sequence: CASSIAGGQETQYF. CDR3 sequence (DNA): TGTGCCAGCAGTATAGCGGGGGGACAAGAGACCCAGTACTTC.

The chain couples TRBV19 to TRBJ2-2; D unresolved. Trimming took off 6 bases at V and 6 bases at J, with 11 bases between the two ends. Germline loops: CDR1 LNHDA, CDR2 SQIVND (reference sequence). The CDR3 spans 13 residues. In DNA, the CDR3 is TGTGCCAGTAGCGTCACGGGTCCCGGGGAGCTGTTTTTT. Translation: CASSVTGPGELFF.

The V and J genes are TRBV5-4 and TRBJ1-1; no reliable D call. The germline V gene encodes CDR1 SGHNT and CDR2 YYREEE (reference sequence). Trimming removed 3 bases at V and 2 bases at J, with 8 bases between. The CDR3 runs to 13 residues. This CDR3 reads CASSYSRNTEAFF. The CDR3 region has the DNA TGTGCCAGCAGCTACAGCAGAAACACTGAAGCTTTCTTT.

This rearrangement joins TRBV5-1 to TRBJ1-1; D is ambiguous. The ends were cut back, 4 bases at V and 0 bases at J, with 13 bases in the middle. The CDR3 consists of 15 residues. CDR1 is SGHRS and CDR2 is YFSETQ in the germline V gene. The CDR3 nucleotides read TGCGCCAGCAGCCCGCGTGTCATTTTGAACACTGAAGCTTTCTTT. Its translation: CASSPRVILNTEAFF.

V gene TRBV18 combines with J gene TRBJ2-7; weak D call: TRBD1 (7 bases). The V end was cut by 0 bases, the J end by 5 bases, with 11 bases between. The CDR3 runs to 14 residues. In germline, CDR1 is KGHSH, CDR2 LQKENI. The CDR3 coding sequence is TGTGCCAGCTCACCACCCCAGGGGGGTCACGAGCAGTACTTC. Translation: CASSPPQGGHEQYF.

The rearrangement uses TRBV7-2 and TRBJ2-7, with 11 bases that match TRBD2. Per germline, CDR1 SGHTA and CDR2 FQGNSA. J lost 4 bases, V lost 4 bases, and 6 bases had no gene match. There are 15 residues in the CDR3. The CDR3 spells CASSYRLAGSYEQYF. Here the CDR3 DNA reads TGTGCCAGCAGCTACCGACTAGCGGGGTCTTACGAGCAGTACTTC.

This chain links TRBV6-1 with TRBJ2-2; D is perhaps TRBD1 (5 bases). V lost 4 bases and J 4 bases, leaving 19 bases between the germline ends. The germline gives CDR1 MNHNS, CDR2 SASEGT. The CDR3 loop spans 17 amino acids. The CDR3 DNA follows: TGTGCCAGCAGTGGGTGGGGCGACCCCCTTGCCACCGGGGAGCTGTTTTTT. Its protein product is CASSGWGDPLATGELFF.

The gene calls are TRBV18 and TRBJ2-1; 9 nucleotides agree with TRBD1. After removal of 3 bases from V and 6 bases from J, the junction contained 3 bases not matched to a gene. CDR1 and CDR2 (germline): KGHSH, LQKENI. The CDR3 has 14 amino acids. The CDR3 DNA sequence: TGTGCCAGCTCACCTGGGACAGGGTCCAATGAGCAGTTCTTC. Translated, it gives CASSPGTGSNEQFF.

This clone turned up a few times. The chain combines TRBV4-2 with TRBJ1-6, with D perhaps matching TRBD1 (5 bases). In germline, CDR1 is LGHNA, CDR2 YNFKEQ. The CDR3 is 15 residues long. Trimming took 0 bases from V and 7 from J, leaving 10 bases between them. The CDR3 DNA follows: TGTGCCAGCAGCCAAGACAGGGTAGGGAATTCACCCCTCCACTTT. Protein: CASSQDRVGNSPLHF.

The V call is TRBV5-1, the J call TRBJ2-7, with 11 bases aligning to TRBD2. This CDR3 has 16 residues. J gave up 2 bases and V 3 bases, and 7 bases lay outside the gene matches. Germline V gene sequence: CDR1 SGHRS, CDR2 YFSETQ. The CDR3 sequence is CASSSLAGGRAYEQYF. DNA of the CDR3: TGCGCCAGCAGCTCCCTAGCGGGGGGCAGGGCCTACGAGCAGTACTTC.

The chain joins TRBV9 to TRBJ1-6; D ambiguous. The CDR3 sequence is 15 residues long. Trimming removed 0 bases from V and 5 bases from J, with 9 bases in between. The germline CDR1 and CDR2 sequences are SGDLS and YYNGEE. Here the CDR3 DNA reads TGTGCCAGCAGCGTAGAAGGGTTGAATAATTCACCCCTCCACTTT. It yields the protein CASSVEGLNNSPLHF.

The V call is TRBV28, the J call TRBJ2-5; 13 nucleotides agree with TRBD2. The germline V gene encodes CDR1 MDHEN and CDR2 SYDVKM. After removal of 5 bases from V and 5 bases from J, the junction contained 5 bases not matched to a gene. The CDR3 consists of 15 residues. Here the CDR3 DNA reads TGTGCCAGCAGTCGACTAGCGGGGGGCGCCGAGACCCAGTACTTC. This encodes CASSRLAGGAETQYF.

The J gene is TRBJ2-5, the V gene TRBV9; D is undetermined. Germline V gene lookup returns CDR1 SGDLS and CDR2 YYNGEE. V was clipped by 2 bases and J by 4 bases, with 12 bases between them. The CDR3 length is 14 residues. This CDR3 is CASSVKGSAETQYF. CDR3 nucleotide sequence: TGTGCCAGCAGCGTTAAAGGTTCGGCAGAGACCCAGTACTTC.